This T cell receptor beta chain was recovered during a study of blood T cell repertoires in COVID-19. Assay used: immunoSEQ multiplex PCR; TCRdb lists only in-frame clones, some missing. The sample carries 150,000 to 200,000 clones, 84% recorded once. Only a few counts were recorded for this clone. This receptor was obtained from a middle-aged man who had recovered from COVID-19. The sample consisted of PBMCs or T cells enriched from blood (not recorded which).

DNA of the CDR3: TGTGCCACCTCCGGCGGCGGCTACACCTTC. Its translation is CATSGGGYTF. This chain connects TRBV28 to TRBJ1-2, with D unclear. Germline CDR1 and CDR2: MDHEN and SYDVKM. This CDR3 comprises 10 residues. V dropped 10 bases and J dropped 8 bases, with 11 bases sitting between them.